These 15 T cell receptor beta chains originate from one sample sequenced in a study of T cells in localized non-small cell lung cancer. Clones were sequenced by immunoSEQ multiplex PCR, and TCRdb holds only the in-frame ones, with some missing. The data show under 35,000 clones, about nine tenths seen once. The source material was peripheral blood, sampled before any cancer treatment. Receptors originate from a female donor older than 55 with stage I lung adenocarcinoma.

CDR3 loop: CASSLTGAFYEQYF. CDR3 sequence (DNA): TGTGCCAGCAGTTTAACGGGGGCCTTCTACGAGCAGTACTTC. This chain joins TRBV27 and TRBJ2-7, with D perhaps given as TRBD1 or TRBD2 (6 bases each). Trimming stripped 2 bases from V and 3 bases from J, with 11 bases between. The CDR3 length is 14 residues. CDR1 is MNHEY, CDR2 SMNVEV, per germline (reference sequence).

The rearrangement uses TRBV19 and TRBJ2-7, with D unresolved. The ends were cut back, 1 base at V and 4 bases at J, with 8 bases in the middle. The length of the CDR3 is 13 residues. Germline V gene lookup returns CDR1 LNHDA and CDR2 SQIVND (reference sequence). CDR3 residues: CASSIAGTYEQYF. The CDR3 DNA reads as TGTGCCAGTAGTATAGCGGGCACATACGAGCAGTACTTC.

Only one count was recorded for this clone. The chain links TRBV27 to TRBJ1-1; D ambiguous. CDR1 is MNHEY and CDR2 is SMNVEV in the germline V gene (reference sequence). V lost 4 bases to trimming and J lost 1 base, with 13 bases between them. This CDR3 is 15 amino acids long. The CDR3 nucleotides are TGTGCCAGCAGTTCCGTGGGTCGTGCGAACACTGAAGCTTTCTTT. This sequence encodes CASSSVGRANTEAFF.

V is TRBV20-1 and J is TRBJ1-1, with D uncertain. CDR1 DFQATT and CDR2 SNEGSKA come from the germline V gene (reference sequence). The germline V and J ends were trimmed by 4 bases and 3 bases, with 6 bases remaining between them. The CDR3 has 11 amino acids. In DNA form, the CDR3 reads TGCAGTGCTAAAAGGGACACTGAAGCTTTCTTT. Amino acid sequence: CSAKRDTEAFF.

V is TRBV28 and J is TRBJ1-1; D gene uncertain. The ends were cut back, 8 bases at V and 3 bases at J, with 13 bases in the middle. The CDR3 is made up of 13 amino acids. CDR1 is MDHEN and CDR2 is SYDVKM in the germline V gene. DNA for the CDR3: TGTGCCAGCGGGGTTGGGATGGACACTGAAGCTTTCTTT. Amino acid sequence: CASGVGMDTEAFF.

The chain recombines TRBV11-3 with TRBJ2-1; no definite D call. Trimming took off 5 bases at V and 2 bases at J, with 19 bases between the two ends. CDR3 size: 17 residues. The germline V gene encodes CDR1 SGHNT and CDR2 YENEEA. Written as DNA, the CDR3 is TGTGCCAGCAGCCCCCGTGGGGTCAGAGGCGCCTACAATGAGCAGTTCTTC. It is translated as CASSPRGVRGAYNEQFF. Supplemented by reference TRBV11-3 and TRBJ2-1, the full variable domain reads EAGVVQSPRYKIIEKKQPVAFWCNPISGHNTLYWYLQNLGQGPELLIRYENEEAVDDSQLPKDRFSAERLKGVDSTLKIQPAELGDSAVYLCASSPRGVRGAYNEQFFGPGTRLTVL.

V is TRBV9 and J is TRBJ2-7, with TRBD1 identical over 8 bases. Germline V gives CDR1 SGDLS, CDR2 YYNGEE. Trimming removed 0 bases from V and 3 bases from J; junction bases left unmatched: 5. The CDR3 contains 15 residues. For the CDR3, the DNA is TGTGCCAGCAGCGTAGCTGAAACAGGGGGCTACGAGCAGTACTTC. Translated, it gives CASSVAETGGYEQYF.

The chain employs TRBV28 and TRBJ1-2; D possibly corresponds to TRBD1 (5 bases). Germline CDR1 MDHEN, CDR2 SYDVKM. Trimming removed 6 bases at V and 7 bases at J, with 15 bases between. This CDR3 contains 13 residues. CDR3 sequence (DNA): TGTGCCAGCAGGTGGGGAGGGGAGGGTGGCTACACCTTC. Translating gives CASRWGGEGGYTF.

In its sample, this clone was seen once. The chain combines TRBV6-6 with TRBJ1-2; D gene unclear. CDR1 is MNHNY, CDR2 SVGAGI, per germline (reference sequence). The CDR3 has 10 amino acids. V was trimmed by 2 bases and J by 8 bases, leaving 3 bases between them. CDR3 DNA: TGTGCCAGCAGTTACGGCGGCTACACCTTC. It encodes CASSYGGYTF.

V gene TRBV9 combines with J gene TRBJ1-3; 7 bases are a match to TRBD1. This CDR3 is 14 amino acids long. Trimming cost V 0 bases and J 9 bases; bases outside gene matches: 6. The germline V gene encodes CDR1 SGDLS and CDR2 YYNGEE. The CDR3 DNA sequence: TGTGCCAGCAGCGTAGCGCGGCAGGGGGGCACCATATATTTT. Translated: CASSVARQGGTIYF. Using reference TRBV9 and TRBJ1-3 for the parts outside the CDR3, the full variable domain is DSGVTQTPKHLITATGQRVTLRCSPRSGDLSVYWYQQSLDQGLQFLIQYYNGEERAKGNILERFSAQQFPDLHSELNLSSLELGDSALYFCASSVARQGGTIYFGEGSWLTVV.

This rearrangement joins TRBV9 to TRBJ2-3; 8 nucleotides line up with TRBD2. The CDR3 is 17 residues long. The V gene's germline CDR1 is SGDLS and CDR2 YYNGEE. V dropped 0 bases and J dropped 2; count of bases not matched to a gene: 8. CDR3 sequence reads: CASSVVDAGGITDTQYF. The CDR3 coding sequence is TGTGCCAGCAGCGTAGTGGATGCGGGGGGCATCACAGATACGCAGTATTTT.

In DNA form, the CDR3 reads TGTGCCAGCAGCTTTAGCGGGGGGTCCTACGAGACCCAGTACTTC. Its translation is CASSFSGGSYETQYF. V gene TRBV11-3 combines with J gene TRBJ2-5; TRBD2 aligns across 10 bases. CDR3 size: 15 residues. Trimming cost V 3 bases and J 5 bases; bases outside gene matches: 6. Germline loops: CDR1 SGHNT, CDR2 YENEEA.

The chain combines TRBV5-1 with TRBJ1-1; the D gene is possibly TRBD1 (6 bases). Trimming stripped 3 bases from V and 1 base from J, with 10 bases between. This CDR3 comprises 14 residues. Germline assignment: CDR1 SGHRS and CDR2 YFSETQ. CDR3 loop: CASSSTGTNTEAFF. CDR3 in DNA: TGCGCCAGCAGCTCGACAGGAACGAACACTGAAGCTTTCTTT.

This chain connects TRBV20-1 to TRBJ1-1, with unresolved D. In germline, CDR1 is DFQATT, CDR2 SNEGSKA (reference sequence). V was shortened by 5 bases and J by 0 bases, with 4 bases between the two germline ends. This CDR3 is built from 11 residues. The CDR3 loop reads CSAPVNTEAFF. The DNA for the CDR3 is TGCAGTGCTCCAGTGAACACTGAAGCTTTCTTT.

This chain links TRBV6-1 with TRBJ1-1, with D perhaps TRBD1 (5 bases). CDR3 size: 13 residues. Trimming took 3 bases from V and 5 from J, leaving 10 bases between them. Germline V gene lookup returns CDR1 MNHNS and CDR2 SASEGT. The CDR3 loop reads CASSDFGGTEAFF. DNA of the CDR3: TGTGCCAGCAGTGATTTTGGGGGTACTGAAGCTTTCTTT.